This T cell receptor beta chain was captured in a study of T cell responses to AZD1222 COVID-19 vaccine. The table came from immunoSEQ multiplex PCR; TCRdb's copy has only in-frame clones and leaves some out. The sample records more than 95,000 clones, about 93% being singletons. Trimming took 7 bases from V and 0 from J, leaving 6 bases between them. The CDR3 totals 13 residues. Per the germline V gene, CDR1 is SEHNR and CDR2 is FQNEAQ (reference sequence). Study findings and constraints: Repertoire samples came only from after the peak T cell response. Clonal diversity was possibly underestimated, and white British individuals and females predominated among donors.

Concerning this clone itself: The antigen is undetermined.

Sequenced here: peripheral blood, sampled on day 0 of AZD1222 vaccination. This TCR came from an adult in good health. The chain joins TRBV7-9 to TRBJ1-4; no firm D call. CDR3 region: CASTGATNEKLFF. The CDR3 DNA follows: TGTGCCAGCACTGGTGCAACTAATGAAAAACTGTTTTTT.